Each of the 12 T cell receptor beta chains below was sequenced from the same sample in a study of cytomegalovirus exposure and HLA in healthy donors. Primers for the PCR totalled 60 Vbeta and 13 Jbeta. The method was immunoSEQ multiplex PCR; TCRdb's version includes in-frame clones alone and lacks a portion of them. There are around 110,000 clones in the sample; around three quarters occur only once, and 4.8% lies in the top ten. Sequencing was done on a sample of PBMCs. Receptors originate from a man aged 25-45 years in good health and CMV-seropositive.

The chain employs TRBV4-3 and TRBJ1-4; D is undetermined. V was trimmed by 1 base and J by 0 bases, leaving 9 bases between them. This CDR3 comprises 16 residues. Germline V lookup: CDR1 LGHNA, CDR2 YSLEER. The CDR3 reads CASSQGQVPTNEKLFF. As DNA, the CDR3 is TGCGCCAGCAGCCAAGGCCAGGTCCCAACTAATGAAAAACTGTTTTTT.

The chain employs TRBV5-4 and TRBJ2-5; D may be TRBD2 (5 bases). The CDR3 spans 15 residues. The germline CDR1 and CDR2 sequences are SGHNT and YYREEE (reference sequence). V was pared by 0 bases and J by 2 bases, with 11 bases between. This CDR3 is CASSLDPREQETQYF. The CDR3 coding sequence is TGTGCCAGCAGCTTGGACCCGAGGGAACAAGAGACCCAGTACTTC.

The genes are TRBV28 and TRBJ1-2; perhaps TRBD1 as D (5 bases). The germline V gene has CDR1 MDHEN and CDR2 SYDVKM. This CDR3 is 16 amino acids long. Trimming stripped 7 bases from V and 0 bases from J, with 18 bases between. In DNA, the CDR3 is TGTGCCAGCATCCGCGGGGACCTAAACTCTAACTATGGCTACACCTTC. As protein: CASIRGDLNSNYGYTF.

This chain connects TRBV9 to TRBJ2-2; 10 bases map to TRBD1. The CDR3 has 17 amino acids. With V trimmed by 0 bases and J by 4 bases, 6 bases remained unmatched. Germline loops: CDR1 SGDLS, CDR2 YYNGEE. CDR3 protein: CASSVAGQGLATGELFF. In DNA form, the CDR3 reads TGTGCCAGCAGCGTAGCGGGACAGGGGCTTGCCACCGGGGAGCTGTTTTTT.

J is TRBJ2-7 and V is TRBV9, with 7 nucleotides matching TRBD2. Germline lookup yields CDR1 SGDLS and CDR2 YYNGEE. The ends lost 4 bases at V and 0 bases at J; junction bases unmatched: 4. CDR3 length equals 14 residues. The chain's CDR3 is CASSPSGGSYEQYF. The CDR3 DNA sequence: TGTGCCAGCAGCCCATCGGGGGGCTCCTACGAGCAGTACTTC.

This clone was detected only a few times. CDR3 nucleotides: TGTGCCAGCAGTTCCCACAGGGGTCTCGTCGGTGAGCAGTTCTTC. It yields the protein CASSSHRGLVGEQFF. This chain uses TRBV28 with TRBJ2-1, with TRBD1 matching 7 bases. The J segment lost 9 bases and the V segment lost 4 bases, leaving 12 bases of the junction unmatched. The CDR3 contains 15 residues. CDR1 is MDHEN and CDR2 is SYDVKM in the germline V gene.

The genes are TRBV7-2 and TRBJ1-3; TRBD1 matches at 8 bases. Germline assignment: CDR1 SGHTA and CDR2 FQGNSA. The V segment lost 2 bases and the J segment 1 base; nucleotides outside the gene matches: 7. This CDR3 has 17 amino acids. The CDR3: CASSLFTGTGSGNTIYF. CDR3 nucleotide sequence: TGTGCCAGCAGCTTATTCACCGGGACAGGATCTGGAAACACCATATATTTT. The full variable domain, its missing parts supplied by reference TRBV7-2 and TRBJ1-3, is GAGVSQSPSNKVTEKGKDVELRCDPISGHTALYWYRQSLGQGLEFLIYFQGNSAPDKSGLPSDRFSAERTGGSVSTLTIQRTQQEDSAVYLCASSLFTGTGSGNTIYFGEGSWLTVV.

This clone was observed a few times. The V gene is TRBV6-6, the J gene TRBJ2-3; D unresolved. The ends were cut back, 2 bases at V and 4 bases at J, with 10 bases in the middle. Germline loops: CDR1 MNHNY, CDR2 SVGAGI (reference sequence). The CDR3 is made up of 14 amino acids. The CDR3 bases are TGTGCCAGCAGTTACAACCCCGAGTCAGATACGCAGTATTTT. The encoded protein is CASSYNPESDTQYF.

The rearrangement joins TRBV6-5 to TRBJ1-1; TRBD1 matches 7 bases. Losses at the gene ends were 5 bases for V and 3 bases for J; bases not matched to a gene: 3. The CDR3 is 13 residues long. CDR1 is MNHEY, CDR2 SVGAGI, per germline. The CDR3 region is CASSIQGYTEAFF. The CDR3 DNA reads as TGTGCCAGCAGTATACAGGGGTACACTGAAGCTTTCTTT.

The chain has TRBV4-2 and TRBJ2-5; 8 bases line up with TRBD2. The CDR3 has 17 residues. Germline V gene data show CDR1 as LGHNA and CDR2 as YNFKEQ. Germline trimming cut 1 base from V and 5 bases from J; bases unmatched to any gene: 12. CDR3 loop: CASSQGASGGVWETQYF. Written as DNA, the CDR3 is TGTGCCAGCAGCCAAGGGGCAAGCGGGGGCGTGTGGGAGACCCAGTACTTC.

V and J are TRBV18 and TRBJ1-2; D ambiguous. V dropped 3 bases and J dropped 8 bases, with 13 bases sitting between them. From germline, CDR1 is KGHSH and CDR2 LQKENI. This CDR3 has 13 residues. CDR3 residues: CASSPPEPPGYTF. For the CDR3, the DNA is TGTGCCAGCTCACCCCCCGAGCCCCCCGGCTACACCTTC.

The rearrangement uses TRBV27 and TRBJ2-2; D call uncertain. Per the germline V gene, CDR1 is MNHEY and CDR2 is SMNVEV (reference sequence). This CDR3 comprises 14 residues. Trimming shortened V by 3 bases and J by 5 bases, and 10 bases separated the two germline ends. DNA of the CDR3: TGTGCCAGCAGTTTCGGAGATACTACCGGGGAGCTGTTTTTT. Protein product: CASSFGDTTGELFF.